A selection of T cell receptor beta chains follows, all from one sample in a study of post-analysis software for immune sequencing data. MiXCR, run by TCRdb on the PCR reads, gives a single entry per CDR3 protein. The sample has approximately 690,000 distinct CDR3 sequences; 55% to 60% are singletons. The sample comprised blood. The source is a girl aged 2 to 9 with multiple sclerosis. Each CDR3 is given with its conserved first and last residue. D genes are given only for firm matches. Where a row states a size, it is once, few, many or the class of an expanded clone; other rows omit it.

V: TRBV7-9; J: TRBJ2-4; D: TRBD1; size: NA; DNA: TGTGCCAGCAGCTCCCCCCCGGGGACAGCAAAAAACATTCAGTACTTC; CDR3: CASSSPPGTAKNIQYF
V: TRBV5-1; J: TRBJ2-1; D: NA; size: once; DNA: TGCGCCAGCAGCCCCACAGTAGGGGAGAATGAGCAGTTCTTC; CDR3: CASSPTVGENEQFF
V: TRBV25-1; J: TRBJ2-1; D: NA; size: NA; DNA: TGTGCCAGCAGCCGCCATGGGGGCCGGATAGACAATGAGCAGTTCTTC; CDR3: CASSRHGGRIDNEQFF
V: TRBV7-6; J: TRBJ2-1; D: NA; size: NA; DNA: TGTGCTAGCAACTTAGCTAGCCCAGAATACAATGAGCAGTTCTTC; CDR3: CASNLASPEYNEQFF
V: TRBV6-5; J: TRBJ2-3; D: NA; size: NA; DNA: TGTGCCAGCAGTTACTCCCGGGGGAGCACAGATACGCAGTATTTT; CDR3: CASSYSRGSTDTQYF
V: TRBV5-1; J: TRBJ2-3; D: TRBD2; size: NA; DNA: TGCGCCAGCAGCTTTGATAGCGGGAGGGCAGATACGCAGTATTTT; CDR3: CASSFDSGRADTQYF
V: TRBV20-1; J: TRBJ2-3; D: TRBD2; size: NA; DNA: TGCAGTGCTAGAGGGGTCCTTGGGGGGGAGGTAGATACGCAGTATTTT; CDR3: CSARGVLGGEVDTQYF
V: TRBV20-1; J: TRBJ2-5; D: NA; size: NA; DNA: TGCAGTGGACAGGACGAAGAGACCCAGTACTTC; CDR3: CSGQDEETQYF
V: TRBV20-1; J: TRBJ2-7; D: NA; size: few; DNA: TGCAGTGCTAGTCCATTCCCGCCTGGGTACGAGCAGTACTTC; CDR3: CSASPFPPGYEQYF
V: TRBV20-1; J: TRBJ2-3; D: TRBD2; size: NA; DNA: TGCAGTGCGCATTTAGCGGGGGGGCGGGATACGCAGTATTTT; CDR3: CSAHLAGGRDTQYF
V: TRBV4-1; J: TRBJ1-5; D: NA; size: NA; DNA: TGCGCCAGCAGCCAAGAAGGTCCATGGGGCGGTCAGCCCCAGCATTTT; CDR3: CASSQEGPWGGQPQHF
V: TRBV7-2; J: TRBJ2-3; D: NA; size: few; DNA: TGTGCCAGCAGCTTAATAGATACGCAGTATTTT; CDR3: CASSLIDTQYF
V: TRBV12-3/TRBV12-4; J: TRBJ1-2; D: NA; size: NA; DNA: TGTGCCAGCAGTTCCGGGACGCCCCACGGCTACACCTTC; CDR3: CASSSGTPHGYTF
V: TRBV19; J: TRBJ2-3; D: NA; size: NA; DNA: TGTGCCAGTAGTATGGGTCCCACAGATACGCAGTATTTT; CDR3: CASSMGPTDTQYF
V: TRBV2; J: TRBJ2-4; D: NA; size: NA; DNA: TGTGCCAGCAGTGAGCGGATCCTCTACATTCAGTACTTC; CDR3: CASSERILYIQYF
V: TRBV6-1; J: TRBJ2-1; D: NA; size: once; DNA: TGTGCCAGCAGTGAATACGGGGATCGGGATGAGCAGTTCTTC; CDR3: CASSEYGDRDEQFF
V: TRBV7-2; J: TRBJ1-2; D: TRBD1; size: NA; DNA: TGTGCCAGCTGCATACAGGGGGCGTGCTATGGCTACACCTTC; CDR3: CASCIQGACYGYTF
V: TRBV28; J: TRBJ2-4; D: TRBD1; size: few; DNA: TGTGCCAGCAGGCCTGTGGGGACAGGGGGGAGGGAGCAGTACTTC; CDR3: CASRPVGTGGREQYF
V: TRBV20-1; J: TRBJ1-1; D: NA; size: NA; DNA: TGCAGTGCTAGAGATCCGAACACTGAAGCTTTCTTT; CDR3: CSARDPNTEAFF
V: TRBV5-1; J: TRBJ1-1; D: NA; size: NA; DNA: TGCGCCAGCAATAATGGGGGACCAAACACTGAAGCTTTCTTT; CDR3: CASNNGGPNTEAFF
V: TRBV12-3/TRBV12-4; J: TRBJ2-5; D: NA; size: few; DNA: TGTGCCAGCAGCTTGGGACTGCGGGGGACCCAGTACTTC; CDR3: CASSLGLRGTQYF
V: TRBV5-1; J: TRBJ2-7; D: NA; size: NA; DNA: TGCGCCAGCAGCTTGGTGGGGGAGGCTTCCTACGAGCAGTACTTC; CDR3: CASSLVGEASYEQYF
V: TRBV5-1; J: TRBJ1-2; D: NA; size: NA; DNA: TGCGCCAGCAGCCCGGGGACGTTGGGTAACTATGGCTACACCTTC; CDR3: CASSPGTLGNYGYTF
V: TRBV10-3; J: TRBJ2-5; D: NA; size: NA; DNA: TGTGCCACGTCGTGGGCAGTTCAAGAGACCCAGTACTTC; CDR3: CATSWAVQETQYF
V: TRBV7-8; J: TRBJ2-1; D: NA; size: few; DNA: TGTGCCAGCAGCCCTTACAGGGTCACCTACAATGAGCAGTTCTTC; CDR3: CASSPYRVTYNEQFF
V: TRBV5-1; J: TRBJ2-5; D: NA; size: NA; DNA: TGCGCCAGCAGCTTAACAGGAAGGCAAGAGACCCAGTACTTC; CDR3: CASSLTGRQETQYF
V: TRBV25-1; J: TRBJ2-3; D: TRBD2; size: once; DNA: TGTGCCAGCAGTGATTGGGGCGGGAGTGTAAATACGCAGTATTTT; CDR3: CASSDWGGSVNTQYF
V: TRBV27; J: TRBJ2-7; D: NA; size: few; DNA: TGTGCCAGCAGTCGAGGTCGGCTTCGCCTATACGAGCAGTACTTC; CDR3: CASSRGRLRLYEQYF
V: TRBV7-9; J: TRBJ2-1; D: TRBD2; size: NA; DNA: TGTGCCAGCAGCTTAGACAGCGGGGGCGGGTTCTTC; CDR3: CASSLDSGGGFF
V: TRBV20-1; J: TRBJ1-2; D: NA; size: NA; DNA: TGCAGTGCCTGGGCCTCTAACTATGGCTACACCTTC; CDR3: CSAWASNYGYTF
V: TRBV12-3/TRBV12-4; J: TRBJ2-7; D: NA; size: NA; DNA: TGTGCCAGCAGTTTAGCGGGTGGGCGCGGGTCCTACGAGCAGTACTTC; CDR3: CASSLAGGRGSYEQYF
V: TRBV7-2; J: TRBJ2-7; D: NA; size: NA; DNA: TGTGCCAGCAGCTTACAGGCGGACCCTTTCTACGAGCAGTACTTC; CDR3: CASSLQADPFYEQYF
V: TRBV20-1; J: TRBJ2-1; D: NA; size: NA; DNA: TGCAGTGCTAGACAGGGCCGTTTCGCCTACAATGAGCAGTTCTTC; CDR3: CSARQGRFAYNEQFF
V: TRBV20-1; J: TRBJ2-7; D: NA; size: NA; DNA: TGCAGTGCTAGATTCCTCTCCTACGAGCAGTACTTC; CDR3: CSARFLSYEQYF
V: TRBV9; J: TRBJ2-5; D: TRBD2; size: NA; DNA: TGTGCCAGCAGCGTAGTTGGTGGGCTAGCGGGGGCCAAAGAGACCCAGTACTTC; CDR3: CASSVVGGLAGAKETQYF
V: TRBV12-3/TRBV12-4; J: TRBJ2-7; D: NA; size: few; DNA: TGTGCCAGCAGTCCGGAACTGACACCGGCCTACGAGCAGTACTTC; CDR3: CASSPELTPAYEQYF
V: TRBV6-2/TRBV6-3; J: TRBJ2-7; D: TRBD1; size: NA; DNA: TGTGCCAGCAGGACAGGGTCCTACGAGCAGTACTTC; CDR3: CASRTGSYEQYF
V: TRBV10-3; J: TRBJ2-7; D: TRBD1; size: NA; DNA: TGTGCCATCAGGAACCGGGACAGCTACGAGCAGTACTTC; CDR3: CAIRNRDSYEQYF
V: TRBV6-2/TRBV6-3; J: TRBJ2-7; D: NA; size: NA; DNA: TGTGCCAGCAGTCGCCGGGACACCACCTACGAGCAGTACTTC; CDR3: CASSRRDTTYEQYF
V: TRBV19; J: TRBJ1-1; D: NA; size: NA; DNA: TGTGCCAGTAGTACTCAGTCGAACACTGAAGCTTTCTTT; CDR3: CASSTQSNTEAFF
V: TRBV6-6; J: TRBJ2-1; D: NA; size: NA; DNA: TGTGCCAGCAGTTGGCCCCGGCCAGCCTACAATGAGCAGTTCTTC; CDR3: CASSWPRPAYNEQFF
V: TRBV2; J: TRBJ2-5; D: TRBD2; size: few; DNA: TGTGCCAGCTCGTACTTAGGGGGAGCGGGAGAGGAGACCCAGTACTTC; CDR3: CASSYLGGAGEETQYF
V: TRBV5-1; J: TRBJ2-4; D: TRBD1; size: NA; DNA: TGCGCCAGCAGCCCTGGACAGGGTTCGGACAAAAACATTCAGTACTTC; CDR3: CASSPGQGSDKNIQYF
V: TRBV6-1; J: TRBJ1-1; D: TRBD1; size: once; DNA: TGTGCCAGCAGCGCCAGGACAGGGGGCACTGAAGCTTTCTTT; CDR3: CASSARTGGTEAFF
V: TRBV7-2; J: TRBJ2-4; D: TRBD2; size: NA; DNA: TGTGCCAGCACACTAGTGGGGGGGACTAGCGTAAAAAACATTCAGTACTTC; CDR3: CASTLVGGTSVKNIQYF
V: TRBV6-6; J: TRBJ2-3; D: NA; size: NA; DNA: TGTGCCAGCAGTTACATCGAGTACACAGATACGCAGTATTTT; CDR3: CASSYIEYTDTQYF
V: TRBV10-3; J: TRBJ2-1; D: TRBD2; size: NA; DNA: TGTGCCATCAGTGAGCGACTAGCGGGTGAGCAGTTCTTC; CDR3: CAISERLAGEQFF
V: TRBV2; J: TRBJ2-5; D: TRBD1; size: NA; DNA: TGTGCCAGCAGGAAACGGGACAGACAAGAGACCCAGTACTTC; CDR3: CASRKRDRQETQYF
V: TRBV12-3/TRBV12-4; J: TRBJ1-2; D: TRBD1; size: NA; DNA: TGTGCCAGCAGGGCGCCTGGGTTAACAGGGGGCAACTATGGCTACACCTTC; CDR3: CASRAPGLTGGNYGYTF